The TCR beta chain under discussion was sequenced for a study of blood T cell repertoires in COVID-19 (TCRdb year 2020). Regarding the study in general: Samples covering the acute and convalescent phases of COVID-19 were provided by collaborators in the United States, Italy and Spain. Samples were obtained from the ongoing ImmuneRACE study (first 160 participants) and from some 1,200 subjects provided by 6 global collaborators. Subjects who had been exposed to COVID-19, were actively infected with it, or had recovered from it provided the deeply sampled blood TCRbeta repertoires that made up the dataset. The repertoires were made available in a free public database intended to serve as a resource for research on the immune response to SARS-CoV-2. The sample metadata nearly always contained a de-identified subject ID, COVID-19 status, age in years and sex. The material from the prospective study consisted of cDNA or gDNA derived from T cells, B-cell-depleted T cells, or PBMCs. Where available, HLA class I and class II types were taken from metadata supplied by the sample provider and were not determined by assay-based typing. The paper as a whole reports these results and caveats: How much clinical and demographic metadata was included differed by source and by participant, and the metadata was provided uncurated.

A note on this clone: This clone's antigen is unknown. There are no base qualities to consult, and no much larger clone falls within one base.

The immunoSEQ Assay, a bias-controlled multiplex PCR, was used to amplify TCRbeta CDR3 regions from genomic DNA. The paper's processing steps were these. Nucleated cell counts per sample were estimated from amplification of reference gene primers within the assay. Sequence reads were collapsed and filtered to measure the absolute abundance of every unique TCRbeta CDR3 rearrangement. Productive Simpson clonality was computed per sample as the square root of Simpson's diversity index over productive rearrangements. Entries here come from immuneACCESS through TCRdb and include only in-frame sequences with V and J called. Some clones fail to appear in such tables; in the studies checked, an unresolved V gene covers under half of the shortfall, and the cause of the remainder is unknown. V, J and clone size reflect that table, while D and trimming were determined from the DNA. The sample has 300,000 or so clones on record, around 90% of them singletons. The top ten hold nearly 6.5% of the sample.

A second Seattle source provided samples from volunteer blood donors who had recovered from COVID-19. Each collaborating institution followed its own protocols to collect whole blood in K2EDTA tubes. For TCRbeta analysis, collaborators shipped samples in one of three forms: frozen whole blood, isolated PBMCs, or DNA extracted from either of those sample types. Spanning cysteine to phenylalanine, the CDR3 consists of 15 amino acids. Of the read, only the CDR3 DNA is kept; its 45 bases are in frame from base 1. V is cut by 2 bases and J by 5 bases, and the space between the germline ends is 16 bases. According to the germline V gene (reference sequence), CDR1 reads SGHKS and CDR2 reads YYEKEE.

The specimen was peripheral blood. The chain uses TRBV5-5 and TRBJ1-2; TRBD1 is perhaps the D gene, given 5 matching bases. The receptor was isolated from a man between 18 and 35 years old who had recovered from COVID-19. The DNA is TGTGCCAGCAGCTTACGGGACCTAGGAGGGTATGGCTACACCTTC. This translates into CASSLRDLGGYGYTF. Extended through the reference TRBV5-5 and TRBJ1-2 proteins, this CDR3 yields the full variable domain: DAGVTQSPTHLIKTRGQQVTLRCSPISGHKSVSWYQQVLGQGPQFIFQYYEKEERGRGNFPDRFSARQFPNYSSELNVNALLLGDSALYLCASSLRDLGGYGYTFGSGTRLTVV.